The rows below give T cell receptor beta chains drawn from one sample of a study of T cells in Graves' hyperthyroidism and ophthalmopathy. TCRdb used MiXCR to reprocess the multiplex PCR reads, holding one entry per CDR3 protein. The table has fewer than 450,000 distinct CDR3 sequences, roughly a sixth seen once; the top ten hold almost 35%. The sample comprised blood. The receptors derive from a woman aged 25 to 39 with Graves' hyperthyroidism that later progressed to Graves' ophthalmopathy. The CDR3 runs from the conserved cysteine through the conserved F or W. The D gene is left open where the match is weak. Rows give clone size only sometimes, using once, few, many, or a class for an expanded clone.

>many|TRBJ2-5|TRBV2|NA
CASSGSRAGETQYF
TGTGCCAGCAGTGGGTCAAGGGCTGGGGAGACCCAGTACTTC
>many|TRBJ2-1|TRBV27|TRBD2
CASGGRADNEQFF
TGTGCCAGTGGCGGGAGGGCCGACAATGAGCAGTTCTTC
>many|TRBJ2-7|TRBV6-1|TRBD2
CASSKRSGSSYEQYF
TGTGCCAGCAGCAAACGAAGCGGGAGCTCCTACGAGCAGTACTTC
>few|TRBJ1-2|TRBV5-1|NA
CASSLGTVGYGYTF
TGCGCCAGCAGCTTGGGAACAGTAGGCTATGGCTACACCTTC
>many|TRBJ2-6|TRBV11-2|NA
CASSSSPSGANVLTF
TGTGCCAGCAGCTCTAGCCCCTCTGGGGCCAACGTCCTGACTTTC
>few|TRBJ2-1|TRBV2|NA
CASRRGGSSYNEQFF
TGTGCCAGCAGAAGAGGGGGGAGCTCCTACAATGAGCAGTTCTTC
>many|TRBJ2-7|TRBV30|NA
CAWESPIREQYF
TGTGCCTGGGAGAGCCCGATCAGGGAGCAGTACTTC
>NA|TRBJ2-2|TRBV24-1|NA
CATSEYRAKETGELFF
TGTGCCACCAGTGAGTACCGGGCCAAGGAAACCGGGGAGCTGTTTTTT
>many|TRBJ1-1|TRBV20-1|TRBD1
CSANRGQNTEAFF
TGCAGTGCTAACAGGGGGCAGAACACTGAAGCTTTCTTT
>many|TRBJ1-2|TRBV5-5|NA
CASSLARTGANYGYTF
TGTGCCAGCAGCCTAGCGAGGACGGGAGCTAACTATGGCTACACCTTC
>few|TRBJ1-5|TRBV2|NA
CASKDISNQPQHF
TGTGCCAGCAAGGACATTAGCAATCAGCCCCAGCATTTT
>many|TRBJ2-1|TRBV20-1|NA
CSATGTRVGNEQFF
TGCAGTGCTACCGGGACCCGGGTCGGGAATGAGCAGTTCTTC
>many|TRBJ2-1|TRBV30|TRBD1
CAWTGGDLYNEQFF
TGTGCCTGGACAGGGGGAGACCTCTACAATGAGCAGTTCTTC
>many|TRBJ2-1|TRBV20-1|NA
CSASGSVSSYNEQFF
TGCAGTGCTAGCGGTAGCGTGAGCTCCTACAATGAGCAGTTCTTC
>few|TRBJ1-1|TRBV4-1|NA
CASSHSGRGPMNTEAFF
TGCGCCAGCAGCCACTCTGGCCGGGGGCCGATGAACACTGAAGCTTTCTTT
>NA|TRBJ2-1|TRBV5-1|TRBD2
CASSFREGRRGEQFF
TGCGCCAGCAGCTTCCGGGAGGGCAGGAGAGGAGAGCAGTTCTTC
>few|TRBJ2-3|TRBV6-2/TRBV6-3|TRBD2
CASSDSSGADTQYF
TGTGCCAGCAGTGACTCTAGCGGGGCAGATACGCAGTATTTT
>many|TRBJ1-5|TRBV3-1|NA
CASSLASQPQHF
TGTGCCAGCAGCCTTGCCTCTCAGCCCCAGCATTTT
>NA|TRBJ2-2|TRBV24-1|NA
CATRAALNTGELFF
TGTGCCACCAGGGCTGCATTGAACACCGGGGAGCTGTTTTTT
>many|TRBJ2-1|TRBV5-6|TRBD1
CASSWDRDRSQFF
TGTGCCAGCAGCTGGGACAGGGACCGATCGCAGTTCTTC
>many|TRBJ1-2|TRBV6-1|TRBD1
CASRPDREDGYTF
TGTGCCAGCAGGCCGGACAGGGAGGATGGCTACACCTTC
>many|TRBJ2-3|TRBV27|TRBD1
CASRPTTGTGGFVETDTQYF
TGTGCCAGCAGGCCAACGACCGGGACAGGGGGCTTCGTAGAGACAGATACGCAGTATTTT
>NA|TRBJ1-5|TRBV29-1|NA
CSVRIIHSNQPQHF
TGCAGCGTTCGGATAATCCATAGCAATCAGCCCCAGCATTTT
>many|TRBJ2-5|TRBV28|NA
CASSSLIGQVETQYF
TGTGCCAGCAGCTCACTTATCGGGCAGGTGGAGACCCAGTACTTC